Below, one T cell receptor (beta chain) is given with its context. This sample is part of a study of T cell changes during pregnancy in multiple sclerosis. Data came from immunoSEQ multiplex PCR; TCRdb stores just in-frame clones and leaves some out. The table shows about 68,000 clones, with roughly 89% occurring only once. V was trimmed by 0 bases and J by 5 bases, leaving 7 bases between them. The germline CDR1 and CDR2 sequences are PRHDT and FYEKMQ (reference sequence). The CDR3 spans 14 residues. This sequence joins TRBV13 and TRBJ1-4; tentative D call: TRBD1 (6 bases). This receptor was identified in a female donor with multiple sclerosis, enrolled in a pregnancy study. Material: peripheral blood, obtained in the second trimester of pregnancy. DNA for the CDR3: TGTGCCAGCAGCTTAGGCAGGGGAAATGAAAAACTGTTTTTT. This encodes CASSLGRGNEKLFF. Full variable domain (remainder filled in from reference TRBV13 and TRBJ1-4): AAGVIQSPRHLIKEKRETATLKCYPIPRHDTVYWYQQGPGQDPQFLISFYEKMQSDKGSIPDRFSAQQFSDYHSELNMSSLELGDSALYFCASSLGRGNEKLFFGSGTQLSVL.